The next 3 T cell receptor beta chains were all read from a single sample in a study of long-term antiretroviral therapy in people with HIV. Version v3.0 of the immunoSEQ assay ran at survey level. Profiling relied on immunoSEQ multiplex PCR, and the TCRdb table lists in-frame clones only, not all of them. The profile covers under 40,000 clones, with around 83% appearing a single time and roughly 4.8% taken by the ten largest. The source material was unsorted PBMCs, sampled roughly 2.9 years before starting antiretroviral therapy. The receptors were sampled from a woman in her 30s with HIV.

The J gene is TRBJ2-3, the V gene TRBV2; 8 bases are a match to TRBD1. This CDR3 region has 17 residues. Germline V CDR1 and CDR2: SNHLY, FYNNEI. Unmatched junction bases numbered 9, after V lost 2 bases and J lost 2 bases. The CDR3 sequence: CASSEQGAGGDTDTQYF. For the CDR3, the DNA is TGTGCCAGCAGTGAACAGGGCGCAGGGGGCGACACAGATACGCAGTATTTT.

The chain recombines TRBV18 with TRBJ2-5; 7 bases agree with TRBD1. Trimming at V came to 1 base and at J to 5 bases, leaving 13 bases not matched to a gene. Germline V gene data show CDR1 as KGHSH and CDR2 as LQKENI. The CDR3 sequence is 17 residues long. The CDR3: CASSPLGQIRLMETQYF. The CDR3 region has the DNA TGTGCCAGCTCACCACTGGGACAGATTAGGCTTATGGAGACCCAGTACTTC.

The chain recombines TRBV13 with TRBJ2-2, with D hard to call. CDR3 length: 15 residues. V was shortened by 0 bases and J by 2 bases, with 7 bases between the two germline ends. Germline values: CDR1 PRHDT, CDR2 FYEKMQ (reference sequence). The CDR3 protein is CASSLGRTNTGELFF. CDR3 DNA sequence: TGTGCCAGCAGCTTAGGCCGTACCAACACCGGGGAGCTGTTTTTT.